This T cell receptor beta chain derives from a study of graft-versus-host responses after intestinal transplantation. Overall study: Every recipient had anti-thymocyte globulin induction and around 3 years of tacrolimus plus steroids.

Worth noting for this clone: Its specificity is unknown.

The CDR3 is 15 amino acids. V lost 5 bases, J lost 6 bases, and 16 bases lay in between. Per the germline V gene, CDR1 is MNHEY and CDR2 is SMNVEV (reference sequence). This table comes from immunoSEQ multiplex PCR, and its TCRdb copy is limited to in-frame clones, with some not included. In the table there are roughly 100,000 clones, less than 90% of which are singletons. The sequence was obtained from a human donor who received an intestinal transplant. The input for sequencing was unstimulated CD4+ T cells sorted from spleen or lymph node cells, taken before intestinal transplant. This chain uses TRBV27 with TRBJ2-2; D may correspond to TRBD1 or TRBD2 (7 bases each). For the CDR3, the DNA is TGTGCCAGCAGTCCACAGGGGCGGGAGCCCGGGGAGCTGTTTTTT. Translated: CASSPQGREPGELFF.